This record concerns one T cell receptor beta chain sequence. Its antigen is as yet unknown. The data derive from a study of blood T cells in healthy people across ages. Germline lookup yields CDR1 SEHNR and CDR2 FQNEAQ (reference sequence). This CDR3 has 16 amino acids. Trimming took off 2 bases at V and 3 bases at J, with 14 bases between the two ends. A second PCR, run for roughly 7 to 12 cycles, used a sample-barcoded 5' primer plus a J-beta primer mix. Any given sample supplied a minimum of 3 million CDR3-containing paired-end reads. TCRdb re-analysed the 5' RACE reads in MiXCR, keeping a single row per CDR3 protein. The sample shows about 680,000 distinct CDR3 sequences, roughly 50% of them seen only once. Study-wide results and caveats: The unknown donor CMV status may have confounded expanded clonotype changes.

The rearrangement uses TRBV7-9 and TRBJ2-1; D gene unclear. The receptor comes from a woman aged 55-69 years in good health. Sequenced: blood. In DNA, the CDR3 is TGTGCCAGCAGCTTATATGTTGGTCAGTTCTACAATGAGCAGTTCTTC. It codes for CASSLYVGQFYNEQFF.